The next 24 T cell receptor beta chains were all read from a single sample in a study of Ad26.COV2.S vaccination and SARS-CoV-2 variants. TCRdb's table, derived via immunoSEQ multiplex PCR, lists solely in-frame clones and lacks some. The table has around 350,000 clones, around 83% seen once. Specified treatment: some 20 received Ad26.COV2.S at low or high dose, single or two shots; about 5 received placebo; per-sample allocation not given. It was on day 63 after the first vaccine or placebo injection that samples were taken. Source: peripheral blood, taken in a trial of Ad26.COV2.S vaccine versus placebo. The origin of the receptors is a person aged 18 to 65 who received the Ad26.COV2.S COVID-19 vaccine or a placebo.

V is TRBV15 and J is TRBJ1-1, with 12 bases fitting TRBD1. The ends lost 1 base at V and 11 bases at J; junction bases unmatched: 8. Germline CDR1 LNHNV, CDR2 YYDKDF (reference sequence). The CDR3 contains 15 residues. The CDR3: CATSRAGGTGGKAFF. CDR3 DNA sequence: TGTGCCACCAGCAGAGCTGGAGGGACAGGGGGCAAGGCTTTCTTT.

For this clone: No DNA is shown, since the ends of the CDR3 on it are uncertain; the CDR3 is the one TCRdb lists. This chain connects TRBV18 to TRBJ2-2; TRBD2 is the table's D call and was not checked against the DNA. Inclusive of both ends, the CDR3 amounts to 16 amino acids. Per the germline V gene, CDR1 is KGHSH and CDR2 is LQKENI. The CDR3 is CASSGTSGFGAGELFF.

The CDR3 reads CASSEAGLGPTYEQYF. CDR3 nucleotide sequence: TGTGCCAGCAGTGAAGCTGGCTTGGGGCCAACCTACGAGCAGTACTTC. The chain carries TRBV2 and TRBJ2-7; D perhaps matches TRBD1 (5 bases). Per the germline V gene, CDR1 is SNHLY and CDR2 is FYNNEI. V was cut by 0 bases and J by 2 bases, with 14 bases left in between. The CDR3 sequence is 16 residues long.

V gene TRBV14 combines with J gene TRBJ2-2; D unresolved. Germline V gene lookup returns CDR1 SGHDN and CDR2 FVKESK. The V end was cut by 1 base, the J end by 2 bases, with 14 bases between. The CDR3 totals 17 residues. The CDR3 reads CASSQAWFPSNTGELFF. CDR3 in DNA: TGTGCCAGCAGCCAAGCATGGTTTCCTTCAAACACCGGGGAGCTGTTTTTT.

The rearrangement uses TRBV11-2 and TRBJ2-2; 13 bases line up with TRBD2. The trim removed 2 bases at V and 7 bases at J, leaving 13 bases unmatched. The CDR3 length is 19 residues. CDR1 is SGHAT and CDR2 is FQNNGV in the germline V gene. The CDR3 reads CASSLPPPLAGGPHGELFF. Here the CDR3 DNA reads TGTGCCAGCAGCTTACCACCCCCACTAGCGGGAGGGCCTCACGGGGAGCTGTTTTTT.

This clone has at least ten counts. The chain joins TRBV7-9 to TRBJ1-2; no definite D call. Germline CDR1 SEHNR, CDR2 FQNEAQ (reference sequence). The CDR3 runs 14 residues. Trimming shortened V by 3 bases and J by 2 bases, and 10 bases separated the two germline ends. The CDR3 region has the DNA TGTGCCAGCAGCTTGTGGTTTTTCAACTATGGCTACACCTTC. The encoded protein is CASSLWFFNYGYTF.

The V gene is TRBV29-1, the J gene TRBJ2-7, with D possibly TRBD1 on 5 matching bases. The germline gives CDR1 SQVTM, CDR2 ANQGSEA. With 0 bases removed from V and 2 bases from J, the gap between germline ends came to 11 bases. CDR3 length equals 14 residues. CDR3 nucleotides: TGCAGCGTTGAAGAGGACAAGGCCCCCTACGAGCAGTACTTC. Amino acids: CSVEEDKAPYEQYF.

This chain joins TRBV4-2 and TRBJ2-6; D may be TRBD1 (7 bases). V lost 2 bases and J lost 0, with 29 bases in between. Germline CDR1 and CDR2: LGHNA and YNFKEQ. The CDR3 loop spans 23 amino acids. The CDR3 protein is CASSQTIAKGRGTENSGANVLTF. In DNA, the CDR3 is TGTGCCAGCAGCCAAACAATAGCAAAGGGCCGGGGGACAGAAAACTCTGGGGCCAACGTCCTGACTTTC.

The CDR3 coding sequence is TGCAGCGCCCGGGCCTCTTTCTCTGGAAACACCATATATTTT. This gives the protein CSARASFSGNTIYF. The genes are TRBV29-1 and TRBJ1-3, with D unresolved. V was pared by 7 bases and J by 0 bases, with 13 bases between. The CDR3 is made up of 14 amino acids. CDR1 is SQVTM, CDR2 ANQGSEA, per germline.

The chain is built from TRBV7-2 and TRBJ2-7; D may match TRBD1 or TRBD2 (5 bases each). The V gene lost 1 base and the J gene lost 3 bases, with 13 bases spanning the gap. Germline values: CDR1 SGHTA, CDR2 FQGNSA. The CDR3 contains 15 residues. Here the CDR3 DNA reads TGTGCCAGCAGCTTAGAGGGACGGGGCTTCTACGAGCAGTACTTC. Its translation: CASSLEGRGFYEQYF.

This clone has more than one count but fewer than ten. The chain uses TRBV3-1 (or the pseudogene TRBV3-2) and TRBJ2-3, with 14 nucleotides matching TRBD2. The CDR3 extends over 18 amino acids. Germline V gene sequence: CDR1 LGHDT, CDR2 YNNKEL (reference sequence). V lost 0 bases to trimming and J lost 4 bases; unmatched junction nucleotides: 6. CDR3 sequence reads: CASSQDLGTSGSPDTQYF. The CDR3 nucleotides read TGTGCCAGCAGCCAAGATCTGGGGACTAGCGGGAGTCCAGATACGCAGTATTTT.

The genes are TRBV6-5 and TRBJ2-2; D may be TRBD2 (6 bases). CDR3 length: 15 amino acids. Trimming cost V 6 bases and J 3 bases, with 14 bases left between them. CDR1 is MNHEY, CDR2 SVGAGI, per germline. CDR3 amino acids: CASRSGGGYTGELFF. In DNA form, the CDR3 reads TGTGCCAGCAGATCCGGCGGAGGGTACACCGGGGAGCTGTTTTTT.

The chain carries TRBV28 and TRBJ1-5; D remains ambiguous. This CDR3 spans 11 amino acids. Germline V gene data show CDR1 as MDHEN and CDR2 as SYDVKM. Trimming took 5 bases from V and 9 from J, leaving 8 bases between them. This CDR3 reads CASSRPWPQHF. CDR3 nucleotides: TGTGCCAGCAGTCGGCCATGGCCCCAGCATTTT.

The chain joins TRBV7-9 to TRBJ1-4; TRBD1 agrees at 9 bases. Germline lookup yields CDR1 SEHNR and CDR2 FQNEAQ (reference sequence). Trimming took 5 bases from V and 4 from J; bases not matched to a gene: 8. There are 16 residues in the CDR3. The DNA for the CDR3 is TGTGCCAGCAGCCGGGACAGGGCTTTGGGTAATGAAAAACTGTTTTTT. Residues: CASSRDRALGNEKLFF.

V gene TRBV2 combines with J gene TRBJ2-3; either TRBD1 or TRBD2 may fit D (6 bases each). Germline V lookup: CDR1 SNHLY, CDR2 FYNNEI. The V and J ends lost 6 bases and 4 bases respectively, with 17 bases between them. The length of the CDR3 is 15 residues. DNA for the CDR3: TGTGCCAGCAGACGAGTGGGGGGCATTCCAGATACGCAGTATTTT. Its protein product is CASRRVGGIPDTQYF.

This rearrangement joins TRBV10-3 to TRBJ2-7; 11 bases agree with TRBD2. Germline V gene data show CDR1 as ENHRY and CDR2 as SYGVKD. The CDR3 sequence is 17 residues long. Trimming removed 5 bases from V and 4 bases from J; junction bases left unmatched: 13. This chain's CDR3 is CAISPRGSGRAGYEQYF. The CDR3 bases are TGTGCCATCAGTCCCAGGGGTAGCGGGAGGGCCGGGTACGAGCAGTACTTC.

J is TRBJ1-1 and V is TRBV13; D unclear. Germline V gene data show CDR1 as PRHDT and CDR2 as FYEKMQ (reference sequence). The CDR3 is made up of 15 amino acids. Trimming took off 5 bases at V and 4 bases at J, with 17 bases between the two ends. The CDR3 bases are TGTGCCAGCAGCCTCAGGTCCTCGGCAGGCACTGAAGCTTTCTTT. Translation: CASSLRSSAGTEAFF.

J is TRBJ1-5 and V is TRBV20-1, with a weak D call TRBD1 (6 bases). The CDR3 consists of 15 residues. Trimming removed 3 bases from V and 3 bases from J, with 15 bases in between. Germline V gene lookup returns CDR1 DFQATT and CDR2 SNEGSKA (reference sequence). As DNA, the CDR3 is TGCAGTGCTAGTAGCAGGGGTCTTGACAATCAGCCCCAGCATTTT. It is translated as CSASSRGLDNQPQHF.

The V call is TRBV29-1, the J call TRBJ1-4; D is unclear. Trimming pared 6 bases from V and 8 bases from J, leaving 16 bases between. CDR3 length: 13 residues. CDR1 SQVTM and CDR2 ANQGSEA come from the germline V gene. The CDR3 region is CSVVDVGSEKLFF. CDR3 nucleotides: TGCAGCGTGGTGGATGTAGGCAGCGAAAAACTGTTTTTT.

The V and J genes are TRBV10-1 and TRBJ1-1; D is perhaps TRBD1 (6 bases). This CDR3 contains 14 residues. V was trimmed by 5 bases and J by 1 base, leaving 11 bases between them. Germline lookup yields CDR1 WNHNN and CDR2 SYGVQD (reference sequence). DNA for the CDR3: TGCGCCAGCAGTAAAGGGGGTTCGAACACTGAAGCTTTCTTT. It yields the protein CASSKGGSNTEAFF.

The chain has TRBV4-3 and TRBJ1-1; D gene uncertain. This CDR3 has 15 residues. Deletions cut 4 bases from V and 5 bases from J, with 17 bases between. Germline V gene sequence: CDR1 LGHNA, CDR2 YSLEER. The CDR3 DNA is TGCGCCAGCAGCCCCCTCCTTGACCGAGGGACTGAAGCTTTCTTT. This gives the protein CASSPLLDRGTEAFF.

The chain links TRBV3-1 (or the pseudogene TRBV3-2) to TRBJ2-7; possible D gene TRBD2, 5 bases. Germline-derived CDR1 and CDR2 are LGHDT and YNNKEL (reference sequence). This CDR3 region has 15 residues. Trimming stripped 0 bases from V and 1 base from J, with 10 bases between. This chain's CDR3 is CASSQEGAASYEQYF. For the CDR3, the DNA is TGTGCCAGCAGCCAAGAGGGAGCGGCGTCCTACGAGCAGTACTTC.

Details on this clone: Its ends do not fully match the called genes, so a read error is possible. This chain uses TRBV7-7 with TRBJ2-6; 7 positions match TRBD1. The CDR3 is 15 residues long. Germline CDR1 reads SSHAT; CDR2 reads FNYEAQ (reference sequence). The DNA of the CDR3 is TGTGCTAGCAGCCCCCGACAGGGTGGGGCCAACGTCCTGACTTTC. Encoded protein: CASSPRQGGANVLTF.

The chain has TRBV18 and TRBJ1-1; D might be TRBD1 (6 bases). CDR1 is KGHSH and CDR2 is LQKENI in the germline V gene. The CDR3 has 16 amino acids. The V end lost 1 base, the J end lost 4 bases, and 16 bases lay between the germline ends. Here the CDR3 reads CASSPQQGVGGTEAFF. In nucleotides, the CDR3 is TGTGCCAGCTCACCACAGCAGGGTGTAGGGGGCACTGAAGCTTTCTTT. Combining the CDR3 with reference TRBV18 and TRBJ1-1 gives the whole variable domain NAGVMQNPRHLVRRRGQEARLRCSPMKGHSHVYWYRQLPEEGLKFMVYLQKENIIDESGMPKERFSAEFPKEGPSILRIQQVVRGDSAAYFCASSPQQGVGGTEAFFGQGTRLTVV.